This passage covers 26 T cell receptor beta chains from one sample sequenced in a study of blood T cell repertoires in COVID-19. Assay: immunoSEQ multiplex PCR; the TCRdb copy retains only in-frame clones and omits some. The sample includes 400,000 to 450,000 clones, about 91% seen only once; the top ten take 1.5% to 1.7%. Sequencing was performed on peripheral blood. The receptors here all came from a woman aged 40-49 years with COVID-19, enrolled during active disease.

The chain joins TRBV28 to TRBJ2-4; D call uncertain. The CDR3 loop spans 14 amino acids. Germline lookup yields CDR1 MDHEN and CDR2 SYDVKM. Trimming removed 6 bases at V and 0 bases at J, with 9 bases between. The CDR3 reads CASSLRLAKNIQYF. The CDR3, as DNA: TGTGCCAGCAGCCTCAGACTAGCCAAAAACATTCAGTACTTC. Complete variable domain (other parts from reference TRBV28 and TRBJ2-4): DVKVTQSSRYLVKRTGEKVFLECVQDMDHENMFWYRQDPGLGLRLIYFSYDVKMKEKGDIPEGYSVSREKKERFSLILESASTNQTSMYLCASSLRLAKNIQYFGAGTRLSVL.

The chain links TRBV7-8 to TRBJ1-2; D gene unclear. The germline V gene encodes CDR1 SGHVS and CDR2 FQNEAQ. The CDR3 is made up of 16 amino acids. The V and J ends lost 1 base and 2 bases respectively, with 14 bases between them. The CDR3 sequence is CASSLGPGLRNYGYTF. The CDR3 coding sequence is TGTGCCAGCAGCTTAGGGCCTGGGCTTAGGAACTATGGCTACACCTTC.

The J gene is TRBJ2-3, the V gene TRBV29-1; 9 bases line up with TRBD2. V was clipped by 6 bases and J by 4 bases; unmatched bases: 8. This CDR3 is built from 14 residues. The germline V gene encodes CDR1 SQVTM and CDR2 ANQGSEA. CDR3 bases: TGCAGCGTCGGGGTAGCGGGAGCTTCAGATACGCAGTATTTT. This gives the protein CSVGVAGASDTQYF.

In its sample, this clone was seen once. J is TRBJ2-1 and V is TRBV4-2, with TRBD1 identical over 8 bases. The V gene's germline CDR1 is LGHNA and CDR2 YNFKEQ. This CDR3 spans 15 amino acids. V lost 4 bases to trimming and J lost 10 bases; unmatched junction nucleotides: 12. The CDR3 sequence: CASSLRDRSSQEQFF. In DNA, the CDR3 is TGTGCCAGCAGCCTCCGGGACAGGAGTTCGCAGGAGCAGTTCTTC.

V and J are TRBV3-1 (or the pseudogene TRBV3-2) and TRBJ2-3, with no clear D. V was shortened by 1 base and J by 2 bases, with 13 bases between the two germline ends. Germline lookup yields CDR1 LGHDT and CDR2 YNNKEL (reference sequence). There are 16 residues in the CDR3. This CDR3 is CASSQVGGTTTDTQYF. The CDR3 DNA reads as TGTGCCAGCAGCCAAGTCGGCGGAACAACCACAGATACGCAGTATTTT.

The chain uses TRBV7-2 and TRBJ1-4, with 8 bases that match TRBD1. The V gene end was trimmed by 3 bases and the J gene end by 14 bases; junction bases not matched to a gene: 11. Germline loops: CDR1 SGHTA, CDR2 FQGNSA. This CDR3 spans 14 amino acids. In DNA form, the CDR3 reads TGTGCCAGCAGCTTCGACAGGGGAGGTACCGAGCTGTTTTTT. Amino acids: CASSFDRGGTELFF.

This chain joins TRBV7-2 and TRBJ2-5; D unresolved. Trimming cost V 1 base and J 3 bases, with 12 bases left between them. The CDR3 contains 15 residues. CDR1 and CDR2 (germline): SGHTA, FQGNSA. In DNA, the CDR3 is TGTGCCAGCAGCTTAGACGGTAGGAGAGAAGAGACCCAGTACTTC. Translated: CASSLDGRREETQYF.

This clone has just a few counts. The chain couples TRBV30 to TRBJ2-2, with D perhaps TRBD2 (5 bases). This CDR3 contains 14 residues. The V end lost 4 bases, the J end lost 2 bases, and 11 bases lay between the germline ends. Per the germline V gene, CDR1 is GTSNPN and CDR2 is SVGIG (reference sequence). CDR3 nucleotides: TGTGCCTGGAATCCCGGGATAAACACCGGGGAGCTGTTTTTT. Its protein product is CAWNPGINTGELFF.

The chain combines TRBV28 with TRBJ2-1; D is perhaps TRBD2 (5 bases). There are 16 residues in the CDR3. The V end lost 5 bases, the J end lost 7 bases, and 21 bases lay between the germline ends. Looked up from germline, CDR1 is MDHEN and CDR2 is SYDVKM. CDR3 amino acids: CASSLGLIASVNEQFF. For the CDR3, the DNA is TGTGCCAGCAGTCTTGGCTTGATAGCGTCCGTGAATGAGCAGTTCTTC.

The chain couples TRBV19 to TRBJ2-4, with D possibly matching TRBD1 (7 bases). Deletions cut 5 bases from V and 8 bases from J, with 13 bases between. Germline values: CDR1 LNHDA, CDR2 SQIVND (reference sequence). The CDR3 consists of 13 residues. The CDR3 bases are TGTGCCAGTAGTGAAACAGGGGAGGACATTCAGTACTTC. Residues: CASSETGEDIQYF.

The chain employs TRBV7-9 and TRBJ2-3; 7 nucleotides line up with TRBD1. V dropped 6 bases and J dropped 2; count of bases not matched to a gene: 11. Germline-derived CDR1 and CDR2 are SEHNR and FQNEAQ (reference sequence). The CDR3 totals 16 residues. CDR3 in DNA: TGTGCCAGCAGGCCGCCCGGGACAGCTAACACAGATACGCAGTATTTT. It translates to CASRPPGTANTDTQYF.

The V call is TRBV12-5, the J call TRBJ1-4; 9 bases agree with TRBD1. Per germline, CDR1 LGHNT and CDR2 FRNRAP. CDR3 size: 15 residues. The V and J ends lost 6 bases and 12 bases, in that order; junction bases with no gene match: 14. The CDR3, as DNA: TGTGCTAGTGGATACACCAGGACAGGGGAAAGGGAACTGTTTTTT. Translating it yields CASGYTRTGERELFF. Variable domain in full (rest from reference TRBV12-5 and TRBJ1-4): DARVTQTPRHKVTEMGQEVTMRCQPILGHNTVFWYRQTMMQGLELLAYFRNRAPLDDSGMPKDRFSAEMPDATLATLKIQPSEPRDSAVYFCASGYTRTGERELFFGSGTQLSVL.

This chain connects TRBV2 to TRBJ2-7; D possibly corresponds to TRBD2 (5 bases). Germline CDR1 is SNHLY and CDR2 is FYNNEI. Trimming took 3 bases from V and 6 from J, leaving 15 bases between them. The CDR3 extends over 14 amino acids. In DNA, the CDR3 is TGTGCCAGCAGTGAGCACCTTTATAGCGCCGAGCAGTACTTC. Protein product: CASSEHLYSAEQYF.

The rearrangement joins TRBV4-3 to TRBJ1-6; D unresolved. The ends were cut back, 0 bases at V and 4 bases at J, with 10 bases in the middle. The CDR3 runs 16 residues. CDR1 is LGHNA, CDR2 YSLEER, per germline. CDR3 loop: CASSQDTKRYNSPLHF. CDR3 nucleotides: TGCGCCAGCAGCCAAGATACTAAACGATATAATTCACCCCTCCACTTT.

The rearrangement links TRBV14 to TRBJ2-7; tentatively, D is TRBD1 (5 bases). Germline V gives CDR1 SGHDN, CDR2 FVKESK. The CDR3 spans 12 residues. V was clipped by 5 bases and J by 5 bases, with 10 bases between them. The CDR3: CASSFGRDEQYF. CDR3 sequence (DNA): TGTGCCAGCAGCTTCGGCAGGGACGAGCAGTACTTC.

The chain is built from TRBV2 and TRBJ2-3; maybe TRBD1 (6 bases). V lost 10 bases and J 1 base, leaving 21 bases between the germline ends. Germline CDR1 is SNHLY and CDR2 is FYNNEI. CDR3 length: 16 amino acids. In DNA form, the CDR3 reads TGTGCCACACTACAGGGACGAGCCTCCCGCACAGATACGCAGTATTTT. It translates to CATLQGRASRTDTQYF.

This chain connects TRBV30 to TRBJ2-1; weak D call: TRBD1 (6 bases). Germline CDR1 GTSNPN, CDR2 SVGIG (reference sequence). V shed 8 bases and J shed 8 bases, with 22 bases lying between them. This CDR3 region has 14 residues. CDR3 in amino acids: CARGGGARVHEQFF. The CDR3 nucleotides are TGTGCCCGGGGTGGGGGCGCGCGGGTCCATGAGCAGTTCTTC. The whole variable domain, remainder taken from reference TRBV30 and TRBJ2-1, is SQTIHQWPATLVQPVGSPLSLECTVEGTSNPNLYWYRQAAGRGLQLLFYSVGIGQISSEVPQNLSASRPQDRQFILSSKKLLLSDSGFYLCARGGGARVHEQFFGPGTRLTVL.

This chain connects TRBV9 to TRBJ2-1, with TRBD1 identical over 7 bases. Germline V CDR1 and CDR2: SGDLS, YYNGEE. CDR3 length equals 16 residues. Unmatched junction bases numbered 8, after V lost 3 bases and J lost 2 bases. This chain's CDR3 is CASSESGQGAYNEQFF. In DNA, the CDR3 is TGTGCCAGCAGCGAGTCAGGGCAGGGGGCCTACAATGAGCAGTTCTTC.

V usage is TRBV18 and J usage is TRBJ1-2; TRBD1 might be the D (6 bases). CDR1 and CDR2 from the germline V gene are KGHSH and LQKENI. The V gene lost 3 bases and the J gene lost 6 bases, with 11 bases spanning the gap. The CDR3 contains 13 residues. In DNA, the CDR3 is TGTGCCAGCTCACCTGGACAGTCCGATGGCTACACCTTC. Residues: CASSPGQSDGYTF.

The chain joins TRBV7-2 to TRBJ1-4; 10 positions match TRBD1. CDR3 length: 16 amino acids. Per germline, CDR1 SGHTA and CDR2 FQGNSA. The V and J ends lost 1 base and 8 bases, in that order; junction bases with no gene match: 7. DNA for the CDR3: TGTGCCAGCAGCTTAGGGGACAGGGGAATTAAGGAAAAACTGTTTTTT. It is translated as CASSLGDRGIKEKLFF.

The rearrangement links TRBV2 to TRBJ2-5; D is possibly TRBD1 (5 bases). Trimming stripped 8 bases from V and 0 bases from J, with 13 bases between. CDR1 and CDR2 (germline): SNHLY, FYNNEI. CDR3 length: 14 amino acids. The CDR3: CASGKGQYQETQYF. The CDR3 DNA is TGTGCCAGCGGTAAGGGGCAATACCAAGAGACCCAGTACTTC. The whole variable domain, remainder taken from reference TRBV2 and TRBJ2-5, is EPEVTQTPSHQVTQMGQEVILRCVPISNHLYFYWYRQILGQKVEFLVSFYNNEISEKSEIFDDQFSVERPDGSNFTLKIRSTKLEDSAMYFCASGKGQYQETQYFGPGTRLLVL.

The chain has TRBV6-6 and TRBJ2-3; 10 positions agree with TRBD1. Germline V gives CDR1 MNHNY, CDR2 SVGAGI (reference sequence). This CDR3 contains 15 residues. Unmatched junction bases numbered 3, after V lost 4 bases and J lost 2 bases. CDR3 DNA sequence: TGTGCCAGCAGTTCTGGACAGGGGGTCACAGATACGCAGTATTTT. Protein product: CASSSGQGVTDTQYF.

This sequence joins TRBV7-2 and TRBJ1-1; 7 nucleotides match TRBD1. This CDR3 is 13 amino acids long. CDR1 and CDR2 (germline): SGHTA, FQGNSA. The J segment lost 6 bases and the V segment lost 5 bases, leaving 6 bases of the junction unmatched. CDR3 coding DNA: TGTGCCAGCAGCGGAAAAGGGGGCTCTGAAGCTTTCTTT. It encodes CASSGKGGSEAFF.

The chain recombines TRBV6-4 with TRBJ1-1; unclear D gene. V lost 3 bases and J 1 base, leaving 12 bases between the germline ends. There are 15 residues in the CDR3. Germline V gene sequence: CDR1 MRHNA, CDR2 SNTAGT. The CDR3 DNA is TGTGCCAGCAGTGAATATCCTCGACAGAACACTGAAGCTTTCTTT. It encodes CASSEYPRQNTEAFF.

The chain has TRBV19 and TRBJ1-1; a possible D gene is TRBD1 (6 bases). Germline V CDR1 and CDR2: LNHDA, SQIVND (reference sequence). The CDR3 spans 14 residues. Trimming removed 2 bases from V and 3 bases from J, with 10 bases in between. DNA for the CDR3: TGTGCCAGTAGTATAAAGGGGGTCGACACTGAAGCTTTCTTT. It encodes CASSIKGVDTEAFF.

The genes are TRBV7-2 and TRBJ2-7; 8 positions agree with TRBD2. The CDR3 totals 18 residues. Germline V lookup: CDR1 SGHTA, CDR2 FQGNSA. With 4 bases clipped from V and 3 bases from J, the junction kept 17 bases outside the gene matches. CDR3 sequence reads: CASSSSGSGRSLRYEQYF. The CDR3 DNA reads TGTGCCAGCAGCTCCTCAGGGAGCGGGAGATCCCTCCGCTACGAGCAGTACTTC.